This T cell receptor (beta chain) was sequenced in a study of CD8+CD57+ T cells in acquired aplastic anemia. V was pared by 2 bases and J by 0 bases, with 11 bases between. Germline values: CDR1 SGDLS, CDR2 YYNGEE. This CDR3 contains 15 residues. Genomic DNA constituted the template upon which TCR beta VDJ and CDR3 profiling was performed. In TCRdb, the reads were re-called with MiXCR into one record per CDR3 protein. The profile shows hundreds of thousands of distinct CDR3 sequences, around a third of them singletons. In its sample, this clonotype was seen many times. Selection for sequencing was limited to patients who had shown CD8+CD57+ cell expansion by flow cytometry. The study sampled blood from patients who had received no therapy.

The clonotype originates from a human donor with aplastic anemia. The sample consisted of sorted CD4+, CD8+, or CD8+CD57+ T cells (not recorded which) from PBMCs. J is TRBJ1-2 and V is TRBV9; the D is unclear. For the CDR3, the DNA is TGTGCCAGCAGCGTCCAGCCTCGTCCTAACTATGGCTACACCTTC. It specifies CASSVQPRPNYGYTF.